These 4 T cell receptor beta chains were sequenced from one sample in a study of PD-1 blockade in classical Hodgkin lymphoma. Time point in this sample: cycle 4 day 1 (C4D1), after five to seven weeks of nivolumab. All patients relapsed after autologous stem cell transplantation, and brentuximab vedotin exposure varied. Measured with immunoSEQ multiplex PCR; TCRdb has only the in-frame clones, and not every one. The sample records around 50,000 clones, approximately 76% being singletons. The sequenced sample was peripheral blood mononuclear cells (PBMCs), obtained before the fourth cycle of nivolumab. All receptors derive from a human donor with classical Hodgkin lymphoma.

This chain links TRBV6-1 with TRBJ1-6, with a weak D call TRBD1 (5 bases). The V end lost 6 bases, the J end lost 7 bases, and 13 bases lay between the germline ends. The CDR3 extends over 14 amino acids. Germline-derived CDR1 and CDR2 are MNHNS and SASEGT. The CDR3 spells CASSGIRDNSPLHF. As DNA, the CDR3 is TGTGCCAGCAGCGGGATAAGGGACAATTCACCCCTCCACTTT.

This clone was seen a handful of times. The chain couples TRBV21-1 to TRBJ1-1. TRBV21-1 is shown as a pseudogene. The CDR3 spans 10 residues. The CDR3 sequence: CAILNTEAFF. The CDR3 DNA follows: TGTGCCATCCTGAACACTGAAGCTTTCTTT.

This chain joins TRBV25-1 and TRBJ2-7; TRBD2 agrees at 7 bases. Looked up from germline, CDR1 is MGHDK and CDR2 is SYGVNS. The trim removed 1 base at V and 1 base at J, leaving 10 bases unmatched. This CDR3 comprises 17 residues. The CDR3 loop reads CASSECRPAGLSYEQYF. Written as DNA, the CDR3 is TGTGCCAGCAGTGAATGTCGGCCAGCGGGGTTGTCCTACGAGCAGTACTTC.

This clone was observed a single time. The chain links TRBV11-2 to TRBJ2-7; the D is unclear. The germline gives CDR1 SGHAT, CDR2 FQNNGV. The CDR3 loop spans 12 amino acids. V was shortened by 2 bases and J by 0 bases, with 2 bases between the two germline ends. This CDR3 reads CASSLSSYEQYF. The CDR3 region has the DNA TGTGCCAGCAGCTTAAGCTCCTACGAGCAGTACTTC.